This T cell receptor beta chain appears in the sequencing data of a study of cytomegalovirus exposure and HLA in healthy donors. Worth noting for this clone: Its antigen remains unknown.

From germline, CDR1 is ENHRY and CDR2 SYGVKD. Between the trimmed V and J ends, which lost 2 bases and 5 bases, there was a span of 12 bases. CDR3 length equals 14 residues. Primers for the PCR totalled 60 Vbeta and 13 Jbeta. Measured with immunoSEQ multiplex PCR; TCRdb has only the in-frame clones, and not every one. The table has more than 95,000 clones, roughly 80% seen once; the top ten hold around 1.8%. Study-wide findings and caveats: Reports showed the classifier diagnosing cytomegalovirus status with high specificity and sensitivity. A cluster of highly shared sequence variants was likely a sequencing artifact.

The clonotype was recovered from a man aged 18 to 30 in good health and CMV-seronegative. The chain couples TRBV10-3 to TRBJ2-5; a weak D match, TRBD1 (6 bases). The material sequenced was PBMCs. CDR3 sequence reads: CAISEERGWETQYF. The CDR3, as DNA: TGTGCCATCAGTGAGGAAAGGGGGTGGGAGACCCAGTACTTC.